The clone carrying this TCR beta chain was picked up one time. Trimming cost V 6 bases and J 6 bases, with 12 bases left between them. This CDR3 is built from 13 residues. CDR1 and CDR2 from the germline V gene are SNHLY and FYNNEI. These data come from a study of blood T cell repertoires in COVID-19. Study as a whole: The United States, Italy and Spain provided the acute and convalescent COVID-19 samples. In each case, the material was cDNA or gDNA derived from T cells, B-cell-depleted T cells, or PBMCs.

In the authors' methods: Reference gene primer amplification gave nucleated cell count estimates. Repertoires were generated with immunoSEQ multiplex PCR, while TCRdb's copy carries only in-frame clones and drops some. Clone size and the V and J calls come from that table; the DNA yielded D and trimming. The sample holds over 85,000 clones; almost 80% are singletons and the top ten take 7.5% to 10%. This chain links TRBV2 with TRBJ2-1, with a weak D call TRBD2 (6 bases). The clonotype was recovered from a man aged 55 to 70 with active or convalescent COVID-19. Material for sequencing was peripheral blood. The CDR3 spells CASRWDSGNEQFF. As DNA, the CDR3 is TGTGCCAGCAGGTGGGACTCTGGCAATGAGCAGTTCTTC.